Below, 25 T cell receptor beta chains from the same sample are listed, as sequenced in a study of a mutant IDH1 vaccine in newly diagnosed glioma. Described time point: week 47, end of study. A 20-mer mutant IDH1 peptide at 300 ug was injected subcutaneously with topical imiquimod. Assay: immunoSEQ multiplex PCR; the TCRdb copy retains only in-frame clones and omits some. Found here are around 65,000 clones, 83% of them singletons; the top ten hold roughly 4%. These TCRs are of unknown antigen specificity. Material: PBMCs, obtained from a glioma patient whose treatment included an IDH1 peptide vaccine. Receptor source: a man aged 25-45 years with glioma.

J is TRBJ2-5 and V is TRBV27, with 9 positions matching TRBD1. CDR1 MNHEY and CDR2 SMNVEV come from the germline V gene (reference sequence). The V gene end was trimmed by 3 bases and the J gene end by 1 base; junction bases not matched to a gene: 6. The length of the CDR3 is 16 residues. In DNA form, the CDR3 reads TGTGCCAGCAGTTTTTCTGGACAGGGGCCCCAAGAGACCCAGTACTTC. This encodes CASSFSGQGPQETQYF.

This clone was seen a few times. The chain uses TRBV7-8 and TRBJ2-5; 8 positions match TRBD2. With 0 bases clipped from V and 4 bases from J, the junction kept 4 bases outside the gene matches. The CDR3 runs to 15 residues. CDR1 and CDR2 from the germline V gene are SGHVS and FQNEAQ. The DNA of the CDR3 is TGTGCCAGCAGCTTAGCGGCGGGGGGCAGAGAGACCCAGTACTTC. Protein product: CASSLAAGGRETQYF.

The chain has TRBV5-4 and TRBJ1-2; D unclear. Germline V gene sequence: CDR1 SGHNT, CDR2 YYREEE (reference sequence). V was pared by 6 bases and J by 1 base, with 22 bases between. The CDR3 runs to 17 residues. CDR3 residues: CASTPSTLAARNYGYTF. The DNA of the CDR3 is TGTGCCAGCACCCCATCAACTTTAGCGGCACGTAACTATGGCTACACCTTC.

The rearrangement links TRBV5-5 to TRBJ1-1; no clear D gene. CDR1 is SGHKS and CDR2 is YYEKEE in the germline V gene (reference sequence). V dropped 2 bases and J dropped 5 bases, with 19 bases sitting between them. This CDR3 is built from 16 residues. CDR3 sequence (DNA): TGTGCCAGCAGCTTTAGCTCGACCCGCGGAGGAACTGAAGCTTTCTTT. This translates into CASSFSSTRGGTEAFF.

This clone was seen a single time. The chain links TRBV18 to TRBJ1-5, with TRBD1 matching 8 bases. The CDR3 covers 20 residues. CDR1 and CDR2 from the germline V gene are KGHSH and LQKENI. J lost 0 bases, V lost 3 bases, and 16 bases had no gene match. CDR3 nucleotides: TGTGCCAGCTCACCGGAAACCGGGACAGGCCGCCCCGTTAGCAATCAGCCCCAGCATTTT. Amino acids: CASSPETGTGRPVSNQPQHF.

This clone occurred a few times. The V gene is TRBV7-9, the J gene TRBJ1-3; D call uncertain. V lost 1 base and J 1 base, leaving 8 bases between the germline ends. The germline V gene encodes CDR1 SEHNR and CDR2 FQNEAQ (reference sequence). This CDR3 has 15 amino acids. The CDR3, as DNA: TGTGCCAGCAGCTTAGTCGCCGATTCTGGAAACACCATATATTTT. Amino acid sequence: CASSLVADSGNTIYF. Together with reference TRBV7-9 and TRBJ1-3, the CDR3 gives the full variable domain: DTGVSQNPRHKITKRGQNVTFRCDPISEHNRLYWYRQTLGQGPEFLTYFQNEAQLEKSRLLSDRFSAERPKGSFSTLEIQRTEQGDSAMYLCASSLVADSGNTIYFGEGSWLTVV.

The sample holds a few counts of this clone. This chain joins TRBV9 and TRBJ2-1, with a possible D match to TRBD1 (6 bases). Germline-derived CDR1 and CDR2 are SGDLS and YYNGEE. CDR3 size: 15 residues. The ends were cut back, 0 bases at V and 4 bases at J, with 11 bases in the middle. DNA of the CDR3: TGTGCCAGCAGCGTAGACAGGGCCCATTACAATGAGCAGTTCTTC. This sequence encodes CASSVDRAHYNEQFF. Using reference TRBV9 and TRBJ2-1 for the parts outside the CDR3, the full variable domain is DSGVTQTPKHLITATGQRVTLRCSPRSGDLSVYWYQQSLDQGLQFLIQYYNGEERAKGNILERFSAQQFPDLHSELNLSSLELGDSALYFCASSVDRAHYNEQFFGPGTRLTVL.

There are a few counts of this clone. CDR3 amino acids: CASSQDIGGMGYGYTF. The CDR3 bases are TGCGCCAGCAGCCAAGATATCGGGGGGATGGGGTATGGCTACACCTTC. The genes are TRBV4-1 and TRBJ1-2, with TRBD1 as a possible D gene (5 bases). V lost 0 bases and J lost 5, with 16 bases in between. Germline CDR1 MGHRA, CDR2 YSYEKL. The CDR3 contains 16 residues.

The chain joins TRBV9 to TRBJ2-7, with TRBD1 as a possible D gene (6 bases). From germline, CDR1 is SGDLS and CDR2 YYNGEE. The CDR3 length is 15 residues. Trimming removed 4 bases from V and 5 bases from J, with 19 bases in between. The CDR3 DNA is TGTGCCAGCAGCTCCGGACAGAGTATTCTTCACGAGCAGTACTTC. It is translated as CASSSGQSILHEQYF.

The chain links TRBV19 to TRBJ2-2, with a weak D call TRBD2 (6 bases). Germline V gene sequence: CDR1 LNHDA, CDR2 SQIVND (reference sequence). CDR3 length equals 15 residues. The V end lost 3 bases, the J end lost 6 bases, and 14 bases lay between the germline ends. The CDR3 DNA reads as TGTGCCAGTAGTATCGGGGGTGGAAGGGCCGGGGAGCTGTTTTTT. Translation gives CASSIGGGRAGELFF.

V gene TRBV5-4 combines with J gene TRBJ1-4, with a tentative D call TRBD1 (6 bases). Germline CDR1 and CDR2: SGHNT and YYREEE (reference sequence). The CDR3 extends over 14 amino acids. The germline V and J ends were trimmed by 0 bases and 7 bases, with 10 bases remaining between them. The CDR3 DNA follows: TGTGCCAGCAGCTTGGAGGGGGGCCCTGAAAAACTGTTTTTT. Its translation: CASSLEGGPEKLFF.

The chain joins TRBV6-5 to TRBJ1-5; D is unresolved. Germline CDR1 and CDR2: MNHEY and SVGAGI. V was trimmed by 6 bases and J by 6 bases, leaving 15 bases between them. The CDR3 is 14 amino acids. CDR3 nucleotides: TGTGCCAGCAGCCCCACTTTGGGTGGTCAGCCCCAGCATTTT. This sequence encodes CASSPTLGGQPQHF.

J is TRBJ2-2 and V is TRBV5-1; 10 positions match TRBD2. Germline V gene lookup returns CDR1 SGHRS and CDR2 YFSETQ. The CDR3 runs 17 residues. The junction had 14 bases not matched to a gene; V was cut back by 4 bases and J by 8 bases. This chain's CDR3 is CASSPKVTGLAKGELFF. Here the CDR3 DNA reads TGCGCCAGCAGCCCTAAAGTTACGGGACTAGCGAAAGGGGAGCTGTTTTTT.

The V call is TRBV5-1, the J call TRBJ1-2, with 7 bases lining up with TRBD1. V trimming: 4 bases; J trimming: 4 bases; junction bases outside the gene matches: 4. The V gene's germline CDR1 is SGHRS and CDR2 YFSETQ. The CDR3 is 13 amino acids. CDR3 DNA sequence: TGCGCCAGCAGCCCAGGGGGAGCCTATGGCTACACCTTC. Translating it yields CASSPGGAYGYTF. The full variable domain, rest sourced from reference TRBV5-1 and TRBJ1-2, is KAGVTQTPRYLIKTRGQQVTLSCSPISGHRSVSWYQQTPGQGLQFLFEYFSETQRNKGNFPGRFSGRQFSNSRSEMNVSTLELGDSALYLCASSPGGAYGYTFGSGTRLTVV.

The V and J genes are TRBV5-1 and TRBJ1-2; D uncertain. CDR1 and CDR2 from the germline V gene are SGHRS and YFSETQ. Trimming took 4 bases from V and 8 from J, leaving 15 bases between them. CDR3 length: 13 residues. This CDR3 is CASSPRDGLGYTF. The CDR3 DNA follows: TGCGCCAGCAGCCCCAGAGACGGCTTGGGCTACACCTTC.

The chain couples TRBV9 to TRBJ2-7; 7 nucleotides align to TRBD1. After removal of 3 bases from V and 3 bases from J, the junction contained 6 bases not matched to a gene. Germline lookup yields CDR1 SGDLS and CDR2 YYNGEE. The CDR3 runs 14 residues. In DNA, the CDR3 is TGTGCCAGCAGCGGGGCCCGGGACAGCTACGAGCAGTACTTC. It specifies CASSGARDSYEQYF.

This chain uses TRBV4-1 with TRBJ1-4; no reliable D call. The V gene's germline CDR1 is MGHRA and CDR2 YSYEKL. The CDR3 is 14 amino acids. Trimming shortened V by 7 bases and J by 5 bases, and 14 bases separated the two germline ends. The CDR3 DNA reads TGCGCCAGCAACCTAAACAGCTTCAATGAAAAACTGTTTTTT. It is translated as CASNLNSFNEKLFF.

The chain uses TRBV4-2 and TRBJ2-3; TRBD1 agrees at 9 bases. The junction had 12 bases not matched to a gene; V was cut back by 4 bases and J by 4 bases. The CDR3 spans 17 residues. Germline V gives CDR1 LGHNA, CDR2 YNFKEQ. The CDR3 spells CASSLIAGQGSADTQYF. Here the CDR3 DNA reads TGTGCCAGCAGCCTTATTGCGGGACAGGGCAGCGCAGATACGCAGTATTTT.

The chain recombines TRBV5-6 with TRBJ1-6, with TRBD1 matching 8 bases. Germline loops: CDR1 SGHDT, CDR2 YYEEEE. Unmatched junction bases numbered 7, after V lost 4 bases and J lost 10 bases. CDR3 size: 14 residues. The CDR3 nucleotides are TGTGCCAGCAGCCTGACAGGGGTAAACTCACCCCTCCACTTT. Its protein is CASSLTGVNSPLHF.

The chain has TRBV2 and TRBJ2-4; 9 bases are shared with TRBD1. The CDR3 runs 15 residues. With 6 bases clipped from V and 1 base from J, the junction kept 4 bases outside the gene matches. Germline CDR1 and CDR2: SNHLY and FYNNEI. CDR3 amino acids: CASRGQGWAKNIQYF. The CDR3 nucleotides are TGTGCCAGCAGAGGACAGGGGTGGGCCAAAAACATTCAGTACTTC.

The V call is TRBV5-1, the J call TRBJ1-2, with D perhaps matching TRBD1 (6 bases). CDR3 length: 14 residues. Trimming cost V 4 bases and J 6 bases, with 16 bases left between them. The germline gives CDR1 SGHRS, CDR2 YFSETQ. CDR3 residues: CASSTAGVRDGYTF. The CDR3 DNA follows: TGCGCCAGCAGCACGGCAGGGGTAAGGGATGGCTACACCTTC.

The chain recombines TRBV14 with TRBJ2-7, with a weak D call TRBD1 (6 bases). Trimming removed 4 bases at V and 3 bases at J, with 16 bases between. The CDR3 length is 15 residues. Germline lookup yields CDR1 SGHDN and CDR2 FVKESK. The CDR3 is CASSPRTATFYEQYF. The CDR3 DNA follows: TGTGCCAGCAGCCCGCGGACAGCTACCTTCTACGAGCAGTACTTC.

In the case of this clone: A junction boundary mismatches the germline segment, possibly from a read error. The J gene is TRBJ1-2, the V gene TRBV30; maybe TRBD1 (5 bases). This CDR3 contains 10 residues. The germline gives CDR1 GTSNPN, CDR2 SVGIG (reference sequence). DNA of the CDR3: TGTGCCCTGGAGGGGAGGGCCTCCTCCTTC. Translation gives CALEGRASSF.

V and J are TRBV18 and TRBJ1-1; D uncertain. V was trimmed by 1 base and J by 3 bases, leaving 9 bases between them. The CDR3 loop spans 14 amino acids. CDR1 is KGHSH, CDR2 LQKENI, per germline. CDR3 in amino acids: CASSPRGGDTEAFF. The CDR3 DNA sequence: TGTGCCAGCTCACCACGGGGTGGGGACACTGAAGCTTTCTTT.

The V gene is TRBV9, the J gene TRBJ1-1; D is perhaps TRBD1 (5 bases). The germline V and J ends were trimmed by 3 bases and 11 bases, with 17 bases remaining between them. The CDR3 runs to 13 residues. Germline V lookup: CDR1 SGDLS, CDR2 YYNGEE. The CDR3 loop is CASSAGALGGAFF. The DNA of the CDR3 is TGTGCCAGCAGCGCCGGCGCGTTGGGGGGGGCTTTCTTT.